This TCR beta chain was sequenced for a study of T cell repertoires in cytomegalovirus infection. General study results and limits: Identification of carriers of CMV plus the relevant HLA was performed using cumulative public TCR beta family frequency.

TCRdb passed the reads through MiXCR, listing each CDR3 protein once. The table has around 550,000 distinct CDR3 sequences, around a quarter seen once. Turning to this clonotype: Its antigen is not known.

This sequence originates from a human donor in good health (CMV status not recorded). Some clones in this sample may be carry-over from other donors' samples. The specimen was PBMCs.

CDR3 protein: CASSLGGVRAGELFF. Written as DNA, the CDR3 is TGTGCCAGCAGCTTAGGGGGCGTGAGGGCCGGGGAGCTGTTTTTT. This sequence joins TRBV7-2 and TRBJ2-2; D assignment may be TRBD1 or TRBD2 (5 bases each). Deletions cut 1 base from V and 6 bases from J, with 12 bases between. The CDR3 is 15 amino acids. Germline V CDR1 and CDR2: SGHTA, FQGNSA.